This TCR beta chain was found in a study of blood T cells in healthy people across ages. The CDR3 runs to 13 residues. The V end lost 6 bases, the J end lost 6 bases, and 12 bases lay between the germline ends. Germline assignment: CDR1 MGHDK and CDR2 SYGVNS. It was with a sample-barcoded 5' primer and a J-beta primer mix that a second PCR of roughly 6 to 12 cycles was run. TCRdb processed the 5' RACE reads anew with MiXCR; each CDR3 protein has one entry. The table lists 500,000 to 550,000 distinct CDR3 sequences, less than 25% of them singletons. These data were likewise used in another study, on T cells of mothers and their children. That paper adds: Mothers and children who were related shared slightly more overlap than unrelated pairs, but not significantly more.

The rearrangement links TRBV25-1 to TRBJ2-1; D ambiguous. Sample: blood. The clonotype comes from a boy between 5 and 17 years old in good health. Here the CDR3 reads CASSETSPNEQFF. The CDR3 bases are TGTGCCAGCAGCGAAACGTCCCCCAATGAGCAGTTCTTC.